The next 19 T cell receptor beta chains were all read from a single sample in a study of T cells expressing NK-cell markers. TCRdb reanalyzed the 5' RACE reads, giving one entry per CDR3 protein sequence and no DNA. The listing contains a few hundred thousand distinct CDR3 sequences. Sequencing was performed on blood T cells: a sorted CD56 or NKG2C T cell subset, CD4+ or CD8+ T cells, or bulk PBMC T cells (not recorded which). Receptor source: a woman aged 50 to 60 in good health.

The chain joins TRBV5-1 to TRBJ2-1. The CDR3 is 15 amino acids. Germline V gene lookup returns CDR1 SGHRS and CDR2 YFSETQ. The CDR3 region is CASSWGFGLLNEQFF.

The CDR3 loop is CASIRQGTSTDTQYF. The genes are TRBV12-3 or TRBV12-4 and TRBJ2-3; checking the TCRdb D call of TRBD1 is not possible without DNA. This CDR3 is 15 amino acids long.

The J gene is TRBJ2-3, the V gene TRBV7-6. CDR3 length: 16 residues. Per the germline V gene, CDR1 is SGHVS and CDR2 is FNYEAQ. The CDR3 is CASSPRGGTSTDTQYF. Using reference TRBV7-6 and TRBJ2-3 for the parts outside the CDR3, the full variable domain is GAGVSQSPRYKVTKRGQDVALRCDPISGHVSLYWYRQALGQGPEFLTYFNYEAQQDKSGLPNDRFSAERPEGSISTLTIQRTEQRDSAMYRCASSPRGGTSTDTQYFGPGTRLTVL.

CDR3 in amino acids: CASSQTGLAENNEQFF. The rearrangement joins TRBV4-2 to TRBJ2-1; TCRdb calls TRBD2, which cannot be checked without DNA. The CDR3 consists of 16 residues. Germline V gene sequence: CDR1 LGHNA, CDR2 YNFKEQ.

The rearrangement links TRBV6-2 or TRBV6-3 to TRBJ2-1. This CDR3 is 15 amino acids long. Germline CDR1 MNHEY, CDR2 SVGEGT. CDR3 loop: CASSYHLGLYNEQFF.

The CDR3 here is CASSPRELLTEAFF. The chain joins TRBV18 to TRBJ1-1. This CDR3 spans 14 amino acids. Germline V gene lookup returns CDR1 KGHSH and CDR2 LQKENI.

The chain combines TRBV12-3 or TRBV12-4 with TRBJ1-2. This CDR3 has 14 residues. The CDR3 loop is CASSSQGGARGYTF.

The chain's CDR3 is CASSQDGGGKNIQYF. The chain has TRBV4-1 and TRBJ2-4; checking the TCRdb D call of TRBD2 is not possible without DNA. Germline-derived CDR1 and CDR2 are MGHRA and YSYEKL. The CDR3 sequence is 15 residues long.

The chain recombines TRBV7-8 with TRBJ2-1; TCRdb's D gene call, TRBD2, goes unchecked for lack of DNA. The germline CDR1 and CDR2 sequences are SGHVS and FQNEAQ. The CDR3 length is 16 residues. CDR3 residues: CASSLVGLLAGNEQFF.

The rearrangement joins TRBV3-1 to TRBJ2-1; TCRdb's assignment of TRBD2 cannot be checked, as there is no DNA. From germline, CDR1 is LGHDT and CDR2 YNNKEL (reference sequence). CDR3 length equals 16 residues. CDR3 in amino acids: CASSQAAGAGGTEQFF.

The chain joins TRBV5-5 to TRBJ2-3. The CDR3 has 14 residues. CDR1 is SGHKS, CDR2 YYEKEE, per germline (reference sequence). The CDR3 loop reads CASSLHSNTDTQYF.

Here the CDR3 reads CASSIESIGEQFF. The chain carries TRBV5-1 and TRBJ2-1. The CDR3 sequence is 13 residues long. The V gene's germline CDR1 is SGHRS and CDR2 YFSETQ.

J is TRBJ1-1 and V is TRBV3-1. Per the germline V gene, CDR1 is LGHDT and CDR2 is YNNKEL (reference sequence). The CDR3 is made up of 15 amino acids. CDR3 amino acids: CASSHYRLQNTEAFF.

This chain uses TRBV12-3 or TRBV12-4 with TRBJ1-1; absent DNA, TCRdb's TRBD1 call cannot be checked. CDR3 length equals 16 residues. This CDR3 reads CASSLKGPGRGTEAFF.

The chain has TRBV2 and TRBJ2-2. The CDR3 contains 13 residues. Per germline, CDR1 SNHLY and CDR2 FYNNEI. CDR3 sequence reads: CAGNRKASGELFF. The full variable domain, its missing parts supplied by reference TRBV2 and TRBJ2-2, is EPEVTQTPSHQVTQMGQEVILRCVPISNHLYFYWYRQILGQKVEFLVSFYNNEISEKSEIFDDQFSVERPDGSNFTLKIRSTKLEDSAMYFCAGNRKASGELFFGEGSRLTVL.

The chain uses TRBV3-1 and TRBJ2-1. CDR1 is LGHDT, CDR2 YNNKEL, per germline (reference sequence). The length of the CDR3 is 15 residues. CDR3 in amino acids: CASSQDTFKGNEQFF.

The J gene is TRBJ2-3, the V gene TRBV12-3 or TRBV12-4. The CDR3 loop spans 14 amino acids. The CDR3 loop reads CASGWGLAIDTQYF.

The rearrangement uses TRBV9 and TRBJ2-1; TCRdb's D gene call, TRBD2, goes unchecked for lack of DNA. CDR3 size: 13 residues. Germline V CDR1 and CDR2: SGDLS, YYNGEE. The CDR3: CASSASPSNEQFF.

The chain is built from TRBV19 and TRBJ2-4; with no DNA, the TCRdb D assignment of TRBD2 cannot be verified. Germline loops: CDR1 LNHDA, CDR2 SQIVND (reference sequence). The CDR3 is made up of 17 amino acids. CDR3: CASSSPPGLLAKNIQYF.